Below, one T cell receptor (beta chain) is given with its context. The antigen is unknown. The data derive from a study of Ad26.COV2.S vaccination and SARS-CoV-2 variants. Study-level background: Within the COV1001 Ad26.COV2.S trial arm, the donor was enrolled. Once, or twice with 56 days between doses, Ad26.COV2.S was given intramuscularly. Study-wide findings and caveats: Participants given vaccine showed non-spike TCR breadth similar to that of placebo recipients.

Here immunoSEQ multiplex PCR was the method, and the copy in TCRdb shows in-frame clones only, minus some. The sample lists more than 400,000 clones; about 92% were seen once. After removal of 3 bases from V and 2 bases from J, the junction contained 5 bases not matched to a gene. The CDR3 runs to 15 residues. Germline CDR1 SGHTA, CDR2 FQGTGA. Treatment defined: roughly 18 received Ad26.COV2.S at low or high dose, single or two shots; 5 received placebo; per-sample allocation not given. Sample collection was performed on day 63 after the first vaccine or placebo injection. The source is a person aged 18 to 65 who received the Ad26.COV2.S COVID-19 vaccine or a placebo. The chain is built from TRBV7-3 and TRBJ2-5; 8 bases map to TRBD1. The input for sequencing was peripheral blood, taken in a trial of Ad26.COV2.S vaccine versus placebo. Here the CDR3 reads CASSFQGARQETQYF. CDR3 nucleotides: TGTGCCAGCAGCTTTCAGGGGGCCCGGCAAGAGACCCAGTACTTC.